This T cell receptor beta chain is from a study of T-cell reconstitution after alpha-beta-depleted transplantation in children listed by TCRdb under 2016. Describing the broader study: Using TCR repertoire profiling, the study quantitatively followed how T-cell immune reconstitution unfolded in children after TCRalphabeta/CD19-depleted allogeneic hematopoietic cell transplantation.

Note on this clonotype: Its antigen remains undetermined. There are no base qualities to consult, and no much larger clone falls within one base.

Libraries were made using PCR. Sequenced using an Illumina HiSeq 2500. TCR libraries were prepared with molecular barcoding, using unique molecular identifiers to normalize TCRbeta repertoire quantification. Through fastp at Q25 and MiXCR, TCRdb rebuilt clones from the public reads, retaining in-frame beta chains. Identical CDR3 protein sequences are pooled into one entry, listed with their most common genes and DNA. Recorded for this sample are roughly 190,000 distinct CDR3 sequences; more than 12% of them occurred a single time. Together, the top ten hold roughly 13% of the sample. Sequencing used PBMCs from the stem cell graft donor, obtained from the stem cell graft. This sequence originates from a human donor who donated a stem cell graft to a child with acute lymphoblastic leukemia.

The nucleotides are TGTGCCAGCAGGACTCCGGGACAGGGTTCTGATGAAGCTTTCTTT. Its protein reads: CASRTPGQGSDEAFF. The chain links TRBV27 with TRBJ1-1; the junction holds 9 bases that match TRBD1. The CDR3 starts with the cysteine, ends with the phenylalanine, and has 15 residues. Solely the CDR3 DNA is kept, with 45 bases framed from the first base. V and J are trimmed by 6 bases and 7 bases, and the gene matches miss 12 bases of the junction. Sequences MNHEY (CDR1) and SMNVEV (CDR2) are obtained from the germline V gene (reference sequence).